These T cell receptor beta chains were read from a single sample in a study of CXCR3-negative and CXCR3-positive naive CD8 T cells. TCRdb reprocessed the 5' RACE reads and reports one entry per CDR3 protein, with no DNA. This sample's table reports 150,000 or so distinct CDR3 sequences. The sequenced sample consisted of naive CXCR3- CD8+ T cells from blood. The receptors shown here come from a human donor in good health. Some clones in this sample may be carry-over from other donors' samples. Each CDR3 is given with its conserved first and last residue.

TRBJ1-1,TRBV29-1,13,CSVVRGWGDGVGF
TRBJ2-4,TRBV29-1,17,CSVWTGGDFIMGNIQYF
TRBJ2-5,TRBV29-1,15,CSVEDHAGEVETQYF
TRBJ1-2,TRBV28,15,CASSLIGRGRDGYTF
TRBJ2-2,TRBV7-2,14,CASSLPQNTGELFF
TRBJ2-5,TRBV4-3,16,CASSQEATSPVQTQYF
TRBJ2-7,TRBV4-2,13,CASSPTTAYEQYF
TRBJ2-2,TRBV13,13,CASRPTNTGELFF
TRBJ2-1,TRBV9,16,CASSVADRGTYNEQFF
TRBJ2-2,TRBV4-2,14,CASGSLTFTGELFF
TRBJ2-2,TRBV29-1,16,CSVEDYEGRDTGELFF
TRBJ2-4,TRBV12-3/TRBV12-4,14,CASSFGGMGNIQYF
TRBJ2-1,TRBV28,15,CASSPGFYSYNEQFF
TRBJ1-2,TRBV29-1,12,CSVPTGYYGYTF
TRBJ2-2,TRBV28,12,CASSFLSGELFF
TRBJ2-5,TRBV3-1,12,CASRDYGETQYF
TRBJ1-1,TRBV6-2/TRBV6-3,14,CASSYRQSSTEAFF
TRBJ2-7,TRBV28,16,CASSLDKGGLIYEQYF
TRBJ2-3,TRBV6-2/TRBV6-3,12,CASSYIHDTQYF
TRBJ2-3,TRBV15,18,CATSSIAWTPGRPDTQYF
TRBJ2-1,TRBV28,14,CASSLGDRNNEQFF
TRBJ1-2,TRBV29-1,12,CSVEDEDWGYTF
TRBJ2-1,TRBV5-1,15,CASSASGGGYNEQFF
TRBJ1-2,TRBV7-3,13,CASSYDRERGYTF
TRBJ2-3,TRBV7-2,14,CASSGPSATDTQYF
TRBJ1-1,TRBV29-1,15,CSAGSTLLSNTEAFF
TRBJ2-7,TRBV29-1,14,CSATSGTLSYEQYF
TRBJ2-5,TRBV20-1,14,CSASETGAWGTQYF
TRBJ1-5,TRBV28,15,CASSLRPGGVQPQHF
TRBJ1-1,TRBV12-3/TRBV12-4,14,CASSLYGYLTEAFF
TRBJ1-2,TRBV21-1,12,CASSTFRNGYTF
TRBJ1-1,TRBV7-9,12,CASSSARAEAFF
TRBJ2-1,TRBV7-2,13,CASSPGLDHKQFF
TRBJ2-1,TRBV5-6,17,CASSLGGGSTSYNEQFF
TRBJ2-2,TRBV28,15,CASSFWGANTGELFF
TRBJ2-4,TRBV12-3/TRBV12-4,17,CASSLAGAAQAKNIQYF
TRBJ2-3,TRBV7-9,15,CASSLDELLTDTQYF
TRBJ2-7,TRBV29-1,13,CSASGPVSYEQYF
TRBJ2-1,TRBV9,15,CASSVAVRGTDEQFF
TRBJ2-7,TRBV29-1,12,CSALDQGYEQYF
TRBJ1-1,TRBV5-1,13,CASSLEPDGEAFF
TRBJ2-1,TRBV4-2,17,CASSQDPGAGTYNEQFF
TRBJ1-2,TRBV29-1,14,CSETRTGVNYGYTF
TRBJ2-7,TRBV20-1,12,CSARYLTYEQYF
TRBJ2-1,TRBV28,19,CASSLMGLAGGLHYNEQFF
TRBJ2-1,TRBV29-1,14,CSVRPSGRHNEQFF
TRBJ2-7,TRBV20-1,15,CSARADRGVAYEQYF